What follows are 4 T cell receptor beta chains derived from one specimen sequenced in a study of cytomegalovirus exposure and HLA in healthy donors. Primers for the PCR totalled 60 Vbeta and 13 Jbeta. The repertoire was sequenced with immunoSEQ multiplex PCR; TCRdb's copy has only in-frame clones and lacks some. The record lists some 200,000 clones, of which the ten most abundant hold about 0.74%. The sequenced sample was PBMCs. Every receptor here comes from a boy aged 5-17 years in good health and CMV-seronegative.

The V and J genes are TRBV18 and TRBJ2-5; TRBD1 matches at 8 bases. CDR1 and CDR2 from the germline V gene are KGHSH and LQKENI. The CDR3 spans 14 residues. J was trimmed by 3 bases and V by 3 bases; bases with no gene match: 3. The CDR3 spells CASSPETGEETQYF. CDR3 DNA sequence: TGTGCCAGCTCACCGGAGACAGGGGAAGAGACCCAGTACTTC.

V is TRBV7-2 and J is TRBJ2-5, with a possible D match to TRBD2 (7 bases). The CDR3 has 15 amino acids. V was pared by 4 bases and J by 5 bases, with 17 bases between. The germline V gene has CDR1 SGHTA and CDR2 FQGNSA. The chain's CDR3 is CASSWREKGGETQYF. CDR3 nucleotide sequence: TGTGCCAGCAGCTGGCGGGAGAAGGGGGGGGAGACCCAGTACTTC.

The chain uses TRBV7-2 and TRBJ1-1, with unresolved D. V was pared by 5 bases and J by 2 bases, with 15 bases between. Per germline, CDR1 SGHTA and CDR2 FQGNSA. CDR3 size: 15 residues. In DNA form, the CDR3 reads TGTGCCAGCAGCCCCTACGCTGCCGTCAACACTGAAGCTTTCTTT. Translated: CASSPYAAVNTEAFF.

The chain recombines TRBV5-6 with TRBJ2-1, with D uncertain. CDR1 is SGHDT and CDR2 is YYEEEE in the germline V gene. The CDR3 length is 12 residues. Trimming removed 2 bases from V and 7 bases from J, with 7 bases in between. CDR3 region: CASSFSRNEQFF. DNA for the CDR3: TGTGCCAGCAGCTTTAGTAGAAATGAGCAGTTCTTC.